This T cell receptor delta chain was captured in a study of gamma-delta T cells after stem cell transplantation. The germline gives CDR1 GEAIGNYY, CDR2 EKD. This CDR3 has 17 residues. There are a few counts of this clone. This likely stems from a read error, as it lies one base from a far larger clone. This same CDR3 is encoded by further DNA sequences in the sample. TCRdb reanalysed the RT-PCR reads via CATT. The sample shows about 6,500 delta-chain clones, 25% of them seen only once. This TCR was sampled from a human donor. It is not recorded whose cells these are; they may come from a transplant donor. The genes are TRDV2 and TRDJ1, with D perhaps TRDD2 or TRDD3 (5 bases each). The specimen was gamma-delta T cells. The CDR3 here is CACDPILPDGVTDKLIF. The DNA of the CDR3 is TGTGCCTGTGACCCGATACTTCCCGACGGGGTAACCGATAAACTCATCTTC.